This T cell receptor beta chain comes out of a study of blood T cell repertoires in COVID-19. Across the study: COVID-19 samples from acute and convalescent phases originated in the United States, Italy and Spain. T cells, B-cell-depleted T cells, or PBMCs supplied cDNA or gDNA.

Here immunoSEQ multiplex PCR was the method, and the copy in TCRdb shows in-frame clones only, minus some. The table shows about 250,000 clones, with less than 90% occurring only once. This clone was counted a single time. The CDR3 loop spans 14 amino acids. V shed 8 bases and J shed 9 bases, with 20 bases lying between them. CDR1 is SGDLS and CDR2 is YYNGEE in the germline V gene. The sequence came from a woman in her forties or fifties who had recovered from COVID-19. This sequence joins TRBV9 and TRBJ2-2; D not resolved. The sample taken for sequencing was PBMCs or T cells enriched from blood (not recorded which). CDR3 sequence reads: CARPTWSEPRELFF. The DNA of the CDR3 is TGTGCCAGACCCACTTGGTCTGAACCACGGGAGCTGTTTTTT.